The present T cell receptor beta chain was sequenced within a study of blood T cell repertoires in COVID-19. About the study: Whether acute or convalescent, the COVID-19 samples came from the United States, Italy and Spain. T cells, B-cell-depleted T cells, or PBMCs supplied cDNA or gDNA.

Original processing methods: The authors estimated nucleated cell counts from reference gene primer amplification. Clones were read by immunoSEQ multiplex PCR, and TCRdb kept only the in-frame ones, dropping some. The DNA gave D and trimming, while V, J and clone size come from that table. The sample has a few hundred thousand clones; 84% are singletons. The ends were cut back, 3 bases at V and 9 bases at J, with 12 bases in the middle. The CDR3 length is 13 residues. The germline V gene has CDR1 MNHNS and CDR2 SASEGT. The specimen sequenced was peripheral blood. This rearrangement joins TRBV6-1 to TRBJ2-1; D is ambiguous. This clonotype was sampled from a woman aged 40 to 49 who had recovered from COVID-19. The CDR3: CASSDQAASEQFF. As DNA, the CDR3 is TGTGCCAGCAGTGACCAGGCCGCCAGTGAGCAGTTCTTC.